This T cell receptor beta chain was identified in a study of cytomegalovirus exposure and HLA in healthy donors. Study results and limitations: Some TCR beta chains (about 180 of them) were listed as cytomegalovirus-associated. Later analysis revealed greater clonal expansion in HLA-associated TCR beta chains than in equally common others.

V lost 5 bases to trimming and J lost 9 bases, with 14 bases between them. The CDR3 loop spans 13 amino acids. CDR1 and CDR2 (germline): SSHAT, FNYEAQ (reference sequence). As regards this clone: Its antigen is undetermined.

Primers: 60 Vbeta forward and 13 Jbeta reverse. Method: immunoSEQ multiplex PCR; TCRdb's copy keeps in-frame clones and lacks some. The sample has about 160,000 clones; around 80% are singletons. The sequenced sample consisted of PBMCs. The sequence was collected from a male donor in good health and CMV-seropositive. The chain couples TRBV7-7 to TRBJ2-1, with D maybe TRBD2 (6 bases). CDR3 protein: CASSPLIGSEQFF. CDR3 sequence (DNA): TGTGCCAGCAGCCCTTTAATCGGGAGTGAGCAGTTCTTC. The variable domain in full, with the rest retrieved from reference TRBV7-7 and TRBJ2-1, is GAGVSQSPRYKVTKRGQDVTLRCDPISSHATLYWYQQALGQGPEFLTYFNYEAQPDKSGLPSDRFSAERPEGSISTLTIQRTEQRDSAMYRCASSPLIGSEQFFGPGTRLTVL.